Shown below are 4 T cell receptor beta chains from a single sample sequenced in a study of T cell clonality in common variable immunodeficiency (dated by TCRdb to between 2014 and 2017). Preparation of the library involved the immunoSEQ multiplex PCR assay. Here the immuneACCESS table is served through TCRdb, limited to in-frame sequences with V and J called. Missing clones are a known gap in these copies; in checked studies unresolved V genes cover under half, and the rest lacks a known reason. For this sample the table reports 30,000 or so clones, with no clone seen just once. The top ten constitute under 4.5% of the sample. Sample: peripheral blood mononuclear cells. The receptors here all came from a person aged 18 to 75 in good health.

This clone was seen a few times. A far larger clone is only one base removed, so a read error is likely. The CDR3 end is not reached by the read, which stops 3 residues before it; the germline J gene fills it in. The J gene is TRBJ2-3, the V gene TRBV30, with D maybe TRBD2 (5 bases). The CDR3 extends over 14 amino acids. Germline CDR1 reads GTSNPN; CDR2 reads SVGIG (reference sequence). CDR3 amino acids: CAGSVGADGDTQYF. The DNA read from the CDR3 is TGTGCCGGGAGTGTAGGAGCGGACGGGGATACG.

The sample holds many counts of this clone. Read data end 3 residues before the CDR3 end; the end is taken from the germline J gene. This chain uses TRBV2 with TRBJ2-3; D not certain. This CDR3 contains 14 residues. CDR1 and CDR2 from the germline V gene are SNHLY and FYNNEI. Trimming removed 3 bases from V and 4 bases from J, with 11 bases in between. CDR3 loop: CASSDHSLADTQYF. The covered CDR3 bases are TGTGCCAGCAGTGATCACAGTTTGGCAGATACG.

This clone was seen ten or more times. The sequenced fragment ends 3 residues before the CDR3 boundary, so the rest is inferred from the germline J gene. The chain links TRBV2 to TRBJ2-7, with a weak D call TRBD2 (5 bases). The CDR3 is made up of 15 amino acids. Germline V lookup: CDR1 SNHLY, CDR2 FYNNEI. The V end lost 8 bases, the J end lost 4 bases, and 21 bases lay between the germline ends. CDR3 DNA, as far as it was read: TGTGCCAGCCTCCCCCCGGGCACTAGAGATTACGAG. Protein product: CASLPPGTRDYE. In full, the CDR3 is CASLPPGTRDYEQYF.

Many counts were recorded for this clone. Sequencing ends 3 residues short of the CDR3 end; the germline J gene provides the rest. V and J are TRBV2 and TRBJ1-2, with D maybe TRBD1 (6 bases). There are 15 residues in the CDR3. CDR1 is SNHLY and CDR2 is FYNNEI in the germline V gene. V was cut by 4 bases and J by 4 bases, with 16 bases left in between. Partial CDR3 DNA: TGTGCCAGCAGTGTACACAGGGACATCCTCTATGGC. Translation: CASSVHRDILYG. The whole CDR3 sequence reads CASSVHRDILYGYTF. Combining the CDR3 with reference TRBV2 and TRBJ1-2 gives the whole variable domain EPEVTQTPSHQVTQMGQEVILRCVPISNHLYFYWYRQILGQKVEFLVSFYNNEISEKSEIFDDQFSVERPDGSNFTLKIRSTKLEDSAMYFCASSVHRDILYGYTFGSGTRLTVV.